A single sample gave rise to the 21 T cell receptor beta chains below, sequenced in a study of blood T cell repertoires in COVID-19. The protocol was immunoSEQ multiplex PCR, while the TCRdb copy is restricted to in-frame clones and leaves out a portion. Of about 250,000 clones listed, more than 75% were seen once; the top ten hold 1.5% to 2%. The sample taken for sequencing was peripheral blood. These receptor sequences come from a woman in her sixties who had recovered from COVID-19.

V is TRBV6-5 and J is TRBJ2-3; 11 bases map to TRBD2. J gave up 6 bases and V 6 bases, and 8 bases lay outside the gene matches. CDR1 and CDR2 (germline): MNHEY, SVGAGI. This CDR3 has 15 residues. CDR3 protein: CASSPTSGASDTQYF. The CDR3 bases are TGTGCCAGCAGCCCGACTAGCGGGGCCTCGGATACGCAGTATTTT.

V gene TRBV3-1 (or the pseudogene TRBV3-2) combines with J gene TRBJ2-7, with TRBD1 identical over 7 bases. CDR3 length equals 14 residues. Germline lookup yields CDR1 LGHDT and CDR2 YNNKEL (reference sequence). V was clipped by 3 bases and J by 0 bases; unmatched bases: 2. CDR3: CASSHRGSSYEQYF. The CDR3 DNA sequence: TGTGCCAGCAGCCACAGGGGGAGCTCCTACGAGCAGTACTTC.

The sample holds one count of this clone. J is TRBJ2-3 and V is TRBV2; the match to TRBD2 covers 8 bases. This CDR3 region has 16 residues. V shed 4 bases and J 6 bases; nucleotides not matched to a gene: 12. Germline CDR1 and CDR2: SNHLY and FYNNEI. CDR3 protein: CASSGRTSPSGDTQYF. DNA of the CDR3: TGTGCCAGCAGTGGGAGGACTAGCCCGTCGGGGGATACGCAGTATTTT. Drawing the rest from reference TRBV2 and TRBJ2-3, the complete variable domain is EPEVTQTPSHQVTQMGQEVILRCVPISNHLYFYWYRQILGQKVEFLVSFYNNEISEKSEIFDDQFSVERPDGSNFTLKIRSTKLEDSAMYFCASSGRTSPSGDTQYFGPGTRLTVL.

V gene TRBV19 combines with J gene TRBJ2-7; 8 bases align to TRBD1. Unmatched junction bases numbered 13, after V lost 5 bases and J lost 4 bases. The CDR3 is 16 amino acids. The germline CDR1 and CDR2 sequences are LNHDA and SQIVND (reference sequence). The CDR3 DNA is TGTGCCAGTAGTCTTAGGCCCCAGGGGGCCGGGTACGAGCAGTACTTC. Amino acids: CASSLRPQGAGYEQYF. The entire variable domain, with the rest obtained from reference TRBV19 and TRBJ2-7, is as follows: DGGITQSPKYLFRKEGQNVTLSCEQNLNHDAMYWYRQDPGQGLRLIYYSQIVNDFQKGDIAEGYSVSREKKESFPLTVTSAQKNPTAFYLCASSLRPQGAGYEQYFGPGTRLTVT.

The V call is TRBV2, the J call TRBJ2-2, with 9 bases lining up with TRBD2. The CDR3 has 15 residues. V lost 3 bases and J lost 3; bases outside the gene matches: 2. Germline assignment: CDR1 SNHLY and CDR2 FYNNEI. The CDR3 region is CASSDERGDTGELFF. The DNA of the CDR3 is TGTGCCAGCAGTGATGAGCGGGGGGACACCGGGGAGCTGTTTTTT.

This clone came up once. The rearrangement uses TRBV27 and TRBJ2-2; D is uncertain. Germline V gene lookup returns CDR1 MNHEY and CDR2 SMNVEV (reference sequence). This CDR3 contains 13 residues. V lost 3 bases to trimming and J lost 4 bases, with 6 bases between them. CDR3 residues: CASSFPGTGELFF. In DNA, the CDR3 is TGTGCCAGCAGTTTCCCCGGCACCGGGGAGCTGTTTTTT.

This chain joins TRBV3-1 (or the pseudogene TRBV3-2) and TRBJ1-2, with D unclear. Germline V gene data show CDR1 as LGHDT and CDR2 as YNNKEL (reference sequence). The CDR3 extends over 14 amino acids. Trimming removed 0 bases at V and 7 bases at J, with 12 bases between. The CDR3 loop is CASSQDSVHFGYTF. CDR3 coding DNA: TGTGCCAGCAGCCAAGATTCGGTCCATTTTGGCTACACCTTC.

The genes are TRBV6-2 or TRBV6-3 and TRBJ2-4; D call uncertain. Germline-derived CDR1 and CDR2 are MNHEY and SVGEGT. V lost 2 bases, J lost 2 bases, and 10 bases lay in between. CDR3 length: 15 residues. CDR3 residues: CASSYAGEPKNIQYF. CDR3 nucleotides: TGTGCCAGCAGTTACGCTGGAGAGCCCAAAAACATTCAGTACTTC.

This chain connects TRBV11-1 to TRBJ1-1; D ambiguous. V gave up 1 base and J gave up 1 base, with 4 bases separating them. In germline, CDR1 is SGHAT, CDR2 FQDESV (reference sequence). This CDR3 has 13 residues. The DNA of the CDR3 is TGTGCCAGCAGCTTAGGCGAGAACACTGAAGCTTTCTTT. Protein sequence: CASSLGENTEAFF.

J is TRBJ2-1 and V is TRBV7-2; TRBD2 matches at 7 bases. V lost 5 bases to trimming and J lost 4 bases; unmatched junction nucleotides: 8. CDR1 is SGHTA and CDR2 is FQGNSA in the germline V gene. The CDR3 contains 15 residues. CDR3 sequence reads: CASSITTGGYNEQFF. The CDR3 DNA sequence: TGTGCCAGCAGCATAACCACGGGGGGTTACAATGAGCAGTTCTTC.

This chain connects TRBV20-1 to TRBJ2-3, with D perhaps TRBD2 (5 bases). The CDR3 has 13 amino acids. Trimming stripped 3 bases from V and 2 bases from J, with 9 bases between. The germline gives CDR1 DFQATT, CDR2 SNEGSKA (reference sequence). The DNA for the CDR3 is TGCAGTGCTAGTCGGGATATCACAGATACGCAGTATTTT. Residues: CSASRDITDTQYF.

The V gene is TRBV28, the J gene TRBJ1-2, with TRBD1 identical over 10 bases. The CDR3 has 14 amino acids. CDR1 and CDR2 from the germline V gene are MDHEN and SYDVKM. Trimming cost V 6 bases and J 6 bases; bases outside gene matches: 7. The CDR3 DNA follows: TGTGCCAGCAGCCGGGACAGGGGTTTAGATGGCTACACCTTC. This translates into CASSRDRGLDGYTF.

This clone was recorded a few times. V is TRBV7-9 and J is TRBJ1-5, with TRBD1 as a possible D gene (6 bases). The ends were cut back, 6 bases at V and 4 bases at J, with 10 bases in the middle. This CDR3 region has 13 residues. Germline loops: CDR1 SEHNR, CDR2 FQNEAQ (reference sequence). The DNA for the CDR3 is TGTGCCAGCAGTCGACAGGCGAATCAGCCCCAGCATTTT. Translation: CASSRQANQPQHF.

The chain carries TRBV29-1 and TRBJ2-7, with 8 bases fitting TRBD2. CDR1 is SQVTM and CDR2 is ANQGSEA in the germline V gene. V shed 4 bases and J 3 bases; nucleotides not matched to a gene: 8. The CDR3 sequence is 14 residues long. CDR3 in amino acids: CSVVRGVPYYEQYF. The DNA for the CDR3 is TGCAGCGTTGTGCGGGGGGTGCCCTACTACGAGCAGTACTTC.

The chain links TRBV9 to TRBJ2-2; TRBD1 matches 11 bases. The ends lost 5 bases at V and 6 bases at J; junction bases unmatched: 6. This CDR3 is 15 amino acids long. Germline-derived CDR1 and CDR2 are SGDLS and YYNGEE. CDR3 loop: CASSTGQGVSGELFF. CDR3 sequence (DNA): TGTGCCAGCAGTACGGGACAGGGGGTCTCCGGGGAGCTGTTTTTT.

CDR3 DNA: TGTGCCAGCAGTATACTAGCGGGGTGGGAGACCCAGTACTTC. It is translated as CASSILAGWETQYF. The chain employs TRBV28 and TRBJ2-5, with 10 bases identical to TRBD2. Trimming cost V 5 bases and J 5 bases; bases outside gene matches: 5. Looked up from germline, CDR1 is MDHEN and CDR2 is SYDVKM. The CDR3 length is 14 residues.

The chain carries TRBV12-3 or TRBV12-4 and TRBJ1-4, with D uncertain. This CDR3 has 13 residues. The V and J ends lost 3 bases and 6 bases respectively, with 8 bases between them. The CDR3 reads CASSFRDDEKLFF. The CDR3 nucleotides are TGTGCCAGCAGTTTCCGAGATGATGAAAAACTGTTTTTT.

The chain couples TRBV9 to TRBJ1-2; possibly TRBD1 for D (5 bases). This CDR3 has 13 amino acids. CDR1 SGDLS and CDR2 YYNGEE come from the germline V gene. Deletions cut 5 bases from V and 5 bases from J, with 13 bases between. As DNA, the CDR3 is TGTGCCAGCAGGCCCCAGGGTCGGTATGGCTACACCTTC. This codes for CASRPQGRYGYTF.

This clone appeared once. The chain carries TRBV3-1 (or the pseudogene TRBV3-2) and TRBJ1-1, with 8 bases matching TRBD1. Germline assignment: CDR1 LGHDT and CDR2 YNNKEL (reference sequence). The CDR3 loop spans 16 amino acids. Trimming took 1 base from V and 6 from J; bases not matched to a gene: 10. CDR3 sequence reads: CASSQGRQGPRAEAFF. CDR3 DNA: TGTGCCAGCAGCCAAGGACGACAGGGGCCCAGGGCTGAAGCTTTCTTT.

DNA of the CDR3: TGTGCCAGCACCTCGGGGTGGAAACAAGAGACCCAGTACTTC. The encoded protein is CASTSGWKQETQYF. This rearrangement joins TRBV7-9 to TRBJ2-5; D is perhaps TRBD2 (5 bases). The CDR3 has 14 residues. Germline V gives CDR1 SEHNR, CDR2 FQNEAQ (reference sequence). V was shortened by 7 bases and J by 2 bases, with 14 bases between the two germline ends.

The genes are TRBV9 and TRBJ1-3; D is uncertain. This CDR3 has 15 amino acids. Trimming left V 4 bases short and J 2 bases short, with 13 bases between. CDR1 and CDR2 (germline): SGDLS, YYNGEE. CDR3 coding DNA: TGTGCCAGCAGCCTGCGGACTGACCCTGGAAACACCATATATTTT. Translated, it gives CASSLRTDPGNTIYF. The complete variable domain, with remaining parts taken from reference TRBV9 and TRBJ1-3, reads DSGVTQTPKHLITATGQRVTLRCSPRSGDLSVYWYQQSLDQGLQFLIQYYNGEERAKGNILERFSAQQFPDLHSELNLSSLELGDSALYFCASSLRTDPGNTIYFGEGSWLTVV.